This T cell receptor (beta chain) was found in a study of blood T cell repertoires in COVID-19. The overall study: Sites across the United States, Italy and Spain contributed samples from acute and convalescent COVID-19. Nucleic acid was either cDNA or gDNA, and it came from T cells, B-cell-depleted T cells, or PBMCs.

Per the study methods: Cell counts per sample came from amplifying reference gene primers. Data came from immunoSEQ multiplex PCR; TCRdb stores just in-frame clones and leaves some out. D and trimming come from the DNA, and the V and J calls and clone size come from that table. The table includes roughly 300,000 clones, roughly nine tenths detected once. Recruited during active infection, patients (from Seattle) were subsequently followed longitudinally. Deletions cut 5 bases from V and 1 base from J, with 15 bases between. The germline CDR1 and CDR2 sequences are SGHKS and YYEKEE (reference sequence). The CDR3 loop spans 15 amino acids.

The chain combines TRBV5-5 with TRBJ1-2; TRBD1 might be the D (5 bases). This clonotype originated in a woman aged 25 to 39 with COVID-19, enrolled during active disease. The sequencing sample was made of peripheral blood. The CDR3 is CASSPSVDSNYGYTF. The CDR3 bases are TGTGCCAGCAGTCCGAGTGTTGACAGTAACTATGGCTACACCTTC. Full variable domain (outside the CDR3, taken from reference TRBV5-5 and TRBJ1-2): DAGVTQSPTHLIKTRGQQVTLRCSPISGHKSVSWYQQVLGQGPQFIFQYYEKEERGRGNFPDRFSARQFPNYSSELNVNALLLGDSALYLCASSPSVDSNYGYTFGSGTRLTVV.